Below, 25 T cell receptor beta chains from the same sample are listed, as sequenced in a study of cytomegalovirus exposure and HLA in healthy donors. With 60 Vbeta and 13 Jbeta primers, the PCR was carried out. The assay was immunoSEQ multiplex PCR, and TCRdb's table has in-frame clones only and misses some. Among 170,000 or so clones listed, roughly 80% were seen once. Sequences were obtained from PBMCs. The receptors were gathered from a man between 18 and 35 years old in good health and CMV-seronegative.

This sequence joins TRBV28 and TRBJ2-7, with D unclear. Germline values: CDR1 MDHEN, CDR2 SYDVKM. Trimming stripped 6 bases from V and 3 bases from J, with 6 bases between. The CDR3 totals 11 residues. In DNA, the CDR3 is TGTGCCAGCAGCCCAAACTACGAGCAGTACTTC. It specifies CASSPNYEQYF.

This clone was picked up a small number of times. This chain connects TRBV28 to TRBJ1-5; D gene unclear. In germline, CDR1 is MDHEN, CDR2 SYDVKM. V lost 5 bases and J lost 2, with 10 bases in between. The CDR3 totals 14 residues. CDR3 coding DNA: TGTGCCAGCAGTGCTTGGAGGGGCAATCAGCCCCAGCATTTT. It is translated as CASSAWRGNQPQHF.

The rearrangement uses TRBV5-4 and TRBJ2-5; TRBD2 aligns across 13 bases. Germline V gene lookup returns CDR1 SGHNT and CDR2 YYREEE (reference sequence). The V gene end was trimmed by 1 base and the J gene end by 0 bases; junction bases not matched to a gene: 6. The CDR3 is 18 residues long. The CDR3 DNA reads as TGTGCCAGCAGCTTGCCGGGACTAGCGGGACGTCACCAAGAGACCCAGTACTTC. This encodes CASSLPGLAGRHQETQYF.

This clone showed up just a few times. The rearrangement joins TRBV7-3 to TRBJ1-5; no reliable D call. Germline V gene lookup returns CDR1 SGHTA and CDR2 FQGTGA. This CDR3 spans 15 amino acids. Between the trimmed V and J ends, which lost 3 bases and 0 bases, there was a span of 9 bases. This CDR3 reads CASSLVDYSNQPQHF. CDR3 bases: TGTGCCAGCAGCTTGGTGGACTATAGCAATCAGCCCCAGCATTTT.

The chain combines TRBV27 with TRBJ2-7, with 9 bases that match TRBD2. The CDR3 covers 14 residues. Germline V gene lookup returns CDR1 MNHEY and CDR2 SMNVEV (reference sequence). V lost 4 bases to trimming and J lost 4 bases; unmatched junction nucleotides: 5. As DNA, the CDR3 is TGTGCCAGCAGTTCCGGGACTAGCTTATACGAGCAGTACTTC. This encodes CASSSGTSLYEQYF.

The chain is built from TRBV6-5 and TRBJ2-1; 9 nucleotides line up with TRBD2. Per the germline V gene, CDR1 is MNHEY and CDR2 is SVGAGI. The J segment lost 8 bases and the V segment lost 2 bases, leaving 7 bases of the junction unmatched. The CDR3 sequence is 15 residues long. The CDR3 nucleotides read TGTGCCAGCAGTTACATTGCGGGAGGGTTCGATGAGCAGTTCTTC. This sequence encodes CASSYIAGGFDEQFF.

The gene calls are TRBV29-1 and TRBJ2-5; D is perhaps TRBD2 (6 bases). With the DNA end fitting TRBJ2-7 better, the J assignment may be wrong. CDR3 length: 17 amino acids. Germline CDR1 reads SQVTM; CDR2 reads ANQGSEA. This CDR3 reads CSVELRGPGVSSYEQYF. CDR3 bases: TGCAGCGTTGAACTGCGGGGTCCGGGGGTGTCCTCCTACGAGCAGTACTTC.

J is TRBJ2-1 and V is TRBV4-2, with 14 bases lining up with TRBD2. V shed 1 base, J shed 1 base, and the junction held 9 bases outside the gene matches. The CDR3 runs to 20 residues. CDR1 and CDR2 from the germline V gene are LGHNA and YNFKEQ. The CDR3 protein is CASSQAGGLAGGGSYNEQFF. CDR3 sequence (DNA): TGTGCCAGCAGCCAAGCTGGAGGACTAGCGGGAGGAGGATCCTACAATGAGCAGTTCTTC.

As concerns this clone: Germline is not matched at one junction end, which may reflect a read error. The chain has TRBV29-1 and TRBJ1-1, with D maybe TRBD1 (6 bases). The CDR3 extends over 12 amino acids. The germline CDR1 and CDR2 sequences are SQVTM and ANQGSEA. The CDR3 DNA sequence: TGCAGCGCCCGGGATCGGGGGGCGGGCATCATCTTT. Translated: CSARDRGAGIIF.

The V gene is TRBV7-8, the J gene TRBJ2-7, with D possibly TRBD2 on 7 matching bases. Germline values: CDR1 SGHVS, CDR2 FQNEAQ. This CDR3 has 17 amino acids. V lost 4 bases and J 8 bases, leaving 27 bases between the germline ends. CDR3 sequence: CASSSAAGTFTGTKQYF. CDR3 nucleotides: TGTGCCAGCAGCTCAGCCGCCGGGACTTTCACAGGGACTAAGCAGTACTTC.

The chain employs TRBV7-2 and TRBJ2-1; 12 bases match TRBD2. This CDR3 spans 15 amino acids. Germline CDR1 is SGHTA and CDR2 is FQGNSA. The junction had 10 bases not matched to a gene; V was cut back by 6 bases and J by 10 bases. Written as DNA, the CDR3 is TGTGCCAGCAGTCTAGCGGGAGGGCCTTCTGGCGAGCAGTTCTTC. It specifies CASSLAGGPSGEQFF.

This clone has just one count. This chain joins TRBV6-5 and TRBJ1-2; D is unclear. The CDR3 is 13 amino acids. With 0 bases removed from V and 4 bases from J, the gap between germline ends came to 6 bases. CDR1 MNHEY and CDR2 SVGAGI come from the germline V gene. The CDR3 DNA reads as TGTGCCAGCAGTTACTCAGGACTCTATGGCTACACCTTC. Its protein is CASSYSGLYGYTF.

V usage is TRBV21-1 and J usage is TRBJ1-1. TRBV21-1 is tagged as a pseudogene. This CDR3 contains 17 residues. Here the CDR3 DNA reads TGTGCCAGCAGCAAAGGCGGGCCCCCCTCGAGGAACACTGAAGCTTTCTTT. Its protein is CASSKGGPPSRNTEAFF.

The gene calls are TRBV5-1 and TRBJ1-4, with D possibly matching TRBD1 (5 bases). The CDR3 runs to 14 residues. CDR1 and CDR2 from the germline V gene are SGHRS and YFSETQ. With 0 bases removed from V and 7 bases from J, the gap between germline ends came to 10 bases. CDR3 sequence reads: CASSLVGGGEKLFF. The CDR3 bases are TGCGCCAGCAGCTTGGTGGGGGGGGGTGAAAAACTGTTTTTT.

The genes are TRBV2 and TRBJ1-5; no reliable D call. V gave up 6 bases and J gave up 1 base, with 10 bases separating them. The germline gives CDR1 SNHLY, CDR2 FYNNEI. There are 14 residues in the CDR3. CDR3 coding DNA: TGTGCCAGCAGCCAATCCGGGAGCAATCAGCCCCAGCATTTT. Translated: CASSQSGSNQPQHF. Complete variable domain (other parts from reference TRBV2 and TRBJ1-5): EPEVTQTPSHQVTQMGQEVILRCVPISNHLYFYWYRQILGQKVEFLVSFYNNEISEKSEIFDDQFSVERPDGSNFTLKIRSTKLEDSAMYFCASSQSGSNQPQHFGDGTRLSIL.

Only a few counts were recorded for this clone. Other DNA sequences in the same sample also yield this CDR3. The chain recombines TRBV6-5 with TRBJ1-1; D gene unclear. Germline CDR1 and CDR2: MNHEY and SVGAGI. CDR3 length: 11 residues. Trimming took 5 bases from V and 3 from J, leaving 4 bases between them. DNA of the CDR3: TGTGCCAGCAGTCGTGACACTGAAGCTTTCTTT. This sequence encodes CASSRDTEAFF.

V usage is TRBV11-3 and J usage is TRBJ1-5; D is uncertain. The ends were cut back, 4 bases at V and 7 bases at J, with 23 bases in the middle. Germline V CDR1 and CDR2: SGHNT, YENEEA. This CDR3 spans 17 amino acids. CDR3 sequence: CASSSERVHGFNQPQHF. The CDR3 coding sequence is TGTGCCAGCAGCTCTGAGAGGGTTCATGGATTTAACCAGCCCCAGCATTTT.

The sample holds one count of this clone. In DNA form, the CDR3 reads TGTGCCAGCAGGCCGACAGGGGGCGTTAACCAGCCCCAGCATTTT. Translated: CASRPTGGVNQPQHF. This chain connects TRBV27 to TRBJ1-5, with 10 bases aligning to TRBD1. The V segment lost 6 bases and the J segment 7 bases; nucleotides outside the gene matches: 9. CDR1 MNHEY and CDR2 SMNVEV come from the germline V gene (reference sequence). The CDR3 has 15 residues.

DNA for the CDR3: TGTGCCAGCAGACGGGACAGGGATTTGACACCCCTCCACTTT. It translates to CASRRDRDLTPLHF. The V call is TRBV6-5, the J call TRBJ1-6; 9 positions match TRBD1. CDR1 and CDR2 (germline): MNHEY, SVGAGI. The J segment lost 11 bases and the V segment lost 6 bases, leaving 8 bases of the junction unmatched. The CDR3 consists of 14 residues.

The rearrangement joins TRBV27 to TRBJ1-1; no definite D call. CDR3 length: 16 amino acids. V was shortened by 1 base and J by 1 base, with 13 bases between the two germline ends. Germline CDR1 is MNHEY and CDR2 is SMNVEV (reference sequence). As DNA, the CDR3 is TGTGCCAGCAGTTTATATGTAGGAGTAAGGAACACTGAAGCTTTCTTT. Translated, it gives CASSLYVGVRNTEAFF.

The chain links TRBV4-1 to TRBJ2-7; D gene unclear. The CDR3 extends over 15 amino acids. Trimming shortened V by 1 base and J by 3 bases, and 13 bases separated the two germline ends. Per germline, CDR1 MGHRA and CDR2 YSYEKL. The CDR3 DNA is TGCGCCAGCAGCCAAGGAGAGGATTACAACTACGAGCAGTACTTC. It translates to CASSQGEDYNYEQYF.

V is TRBV19 and J is TRBJ2-7; 9 bases are shared with TRBD1. V trimming: 3 bases; J trimming: 5 bases; junction bases outside the gene matches: 17. Per the germline V gene, CDR1 is LNHDA and CDR2 is SQIVND (reference sequence). This CDR3 contains 18 residues. The chain's CDR3 is CASSIDSGQGVAFNEQYF. The CDR3 DNA reads as TGTGCCAGTAGTATCGACTCGGGACAGGGAGTGGCATTCAACGAGCAGTACTTC.

The chain uses TRBV7-9 and TRBJ1-3; 7 bases agree with TRBD1. V was clipped by 4 bases and J by 1 base; unmatched bases: 7. The CDR3 length is 16 residues. Germline V CDR1 and CDR2: SEHNR, FQNEAQ (reference sequence). The CDR3 reads CASSSRQGTSGNTIYF. Here the CDR3 DNA reads TGTGCCAGCAGCTCCCGACAGGGCACTTCTGGAAACACCATATATTTT.

This chain uses TRBV20-1 with TRBJ2-2; a possible D gene is TRBD2 (5 bases). CDR1 is DFQATT and CDR2 is SNEGSKA in the germline V gene (reference sequence). CDR3 length: 11 amino acids. The V end lost 5 bases, the J end lost 10 bases, and 11 bases lay between the germline ends. CDR3 coding DNA: TGCAGTGCTGAGGGCACGCCGGAGCTGTTTTTT. Translation gives CSAEGTPELFF.

This chain uses TRBV6-5 with TRBJ1-2; D may be TRBD1 (5 bases). The CDR3 consists of 13 residues. Germline loops: CDR1 MNHEY, CDR2 SVGAGI. Deletions cut 2 bases from V and 7 bases from J, with 11 bases between. CDR3 nucleotide sequence: TGTGCCAGCAGTTACGGGCAGGGTATTGGCTACACCTTC. Protein product: CASSYGQGIGYTF.